This is a list of T cell receptor beta chains from one sample in a study of T cells after yellow fever vaccination. TCRdb analysed the 5' RACE reads with MiXCR anew, one entry per CDR3 protein. The table includes around 50,000 distinct CDR3 sequences, 7% to 8.5% detected once. This material consisted of CD8+ T cells sorted from PBMCs, taken roughly 14 days after the first yellow fever vaccination. Receptors originate from a man aged 18 to 29 who received the YFV17D yellow fever vaccine. Each CDR3 is given with its conserved first and last residue. D genes are given only for firm matches. Clone size appears in some rows only: once, few, many, or a class for an expanded clone.

cdr3_aa cdr3_nt clone_size j_call v_call d_call
CASSLAHDRNIQYF TGTGCCAGCAGCTTAGCGCACGACAGAAACATTCAGTACTTC many TRBJ2-4 TRBV7-9 -
CASSFRDTNSYNSPLHF TGTGCCAGCAGCTTTCGGGACACTAACTCCTATAATTCACCCCTCCACTTT many TRBJ1-6 TRBV27 -
CASSLNSQETQYF TGTGCCAGCAGTTTAAACAGTCAAGAGACCCAGTACTTC many TRBJ2-5 TRBV6-5 -
CATSDLQGVQETQYF TGTGCCACCAGTGATTTGCAGGGGGTCCAAGAGACCCAGTACTTC many TRBJ2-5 TRBV24-1 TRBD1
CASSPVGLAGDEQFF TGTGCCAGCTCACCGGTCGGGCTAGCGGGGGACGAGCAGTTCTTC few TRBJ2-1 TRBV18 TRBD2
CASSLGDRSYEQYF TGCGCCAGCAGCTTGGGGGACAGGTCTTACGAGCAGTACTTC few TRBJ2-7 TRBV5-1 TRBD1
CAISESGVPGSPLHF TGTGCCATCAGTGAGTCGGGGGTTCCAGGTTCACCCCTCCACTTT many TRBJ1-6 TRBV10-3 -
CASSIWAGDTQYF TGTGCCAGCAGTATCTGGGCGGGAGATACGCAGTATTTT many TRBJ2-3 TRBV11-2 -
CASSLDIRLAGEQFF TGTGCCAGCAGCTTAGATATAAGACTAGCGGGCGAGCAGTTCTTC many TRBJ2-1 TRBV11-2 TRBD2
CASSLEGVTYEQYF TGTGCCAGCAGCTTAGAAGGCGTAACCTACGAGCAGTACTTC many TRBJ2-7 TRBV7-2 -
CASSFTGREGYTF TGTGCCAGCAGCTTTACCGGTAGGGAGGGCTACACCTTC many TRBJ1-2 TRBV5-5 -
CASSLGGGPNEQFF TGTGCCAGCAGCTTAGGCGGGGGGCCCAATGAGCAGTTCTTC - TRBJ2-1 TRBV7-3 TRBD2
CASRARGALQPQHF TGTGCCAGTAGGGCCCGGGGGGCCCTTCAGCCCCAGCATTTT - TRBJ1-5 TRBV19 -
CASSLGAGALYEQYF TGTGCCAGCAGCTTAGGTGCGGGGGCCCTCTACGAGCAGTACTTC many TRBJ2-7 TRBV7-6 -
CATKAGDPTDTQYF TGTGCCACCAAGGCGGGCGACCCCACAGATACGCAGTATTTT many TRBJ2-3 TRBV15 -
CASSHGFGQFF TGTGCCAGCAGCCACGGGTTCGGGCAGTTCTTC - TRBJ2-1 TRBV4-2 -
CASSSGQGPGEKLFF TGTGCCAGCAGTTCCGGACAGGGTCCAGGCGAAAAACTGTTTTTT many TRBJ1-4 TRBV6-5 TRBD1
CASSWGNTEAFF TGTGCCAGCAGTTGGGGGAATACTGAAGCTTTCTTT many TRBJ1-1 TRBV7-2 -
CASSDYPGQAVLGYTF TGTGCCAGCAGTGACTATCCGGGACAGGCCGTGTTGGGCTACACCTTC many TRBJ1-2 TRBV6-1 TRBD1
CAFLGGGELFF TGTGCCTTCTTGGGGGGCGGGGAGCTGTTTTTT many TRBJ2-2 TRBV12-3/TRBV12-4 -
CSARGEGRWGVSYNEQFF TGCAGTGCTAGAGGAGAGGGGAGGTGGGGGGTTAGCTACAATGAGCAGTTCTTC many TRBJ2-1 TRBV20-1 -
CATSSGEISSGANVLTF TGTGCCACCTCCTCAGGGGAAATTAGCTCTGGGGCCAACGTCCTGACTTTC - TRBJ2-6 TRBV7-6 -
CASSHGQEYNEQFF TGTGCCAGCAGCCATGGGCAGGAGTACAATGAGCAGTTCTTC once TRBJ2-1 TRBV4-2 -
CASSQDLRRVQPQHF TGCGCCAGCAGCCAAGATTTAAGGAGGGTCCAGCCCCAGCATTTT many TRBJ1-5 TRBV4-1 -
CASSGGGVPYNEQFF TGTGCCAGCAGCGGGGGAGGGGTCCCCTACAATGAGCAGTTCTTC many TRBJ2-1 TRBV9 TRBD2
CASSLGASGGIDTQYF TGTGCCAGCAGCTTAGGGGCTAGCGGGGGAATAGATACGCAGTATTTT many TRBJ2-3 TRBV7-2 TRBD2
CASSGPGHPNTEAFF TGTGCCAGCAGCGGTCCGGGACACCCGAACACTGAAGCTTTCTTT - TRBJ1-1 TRBV7-9 -
CASSLAENYGYTF TGTGCCAGCAGCTTAGCTGAAAACTATGGCTACACCTTC many TRBJ1-2 TRBV7-6 -
CASSLDKLDEQFF TGTGCCAGCAGTTTAGATAAGCTCGATGAGCAGTTCTTC - TRBJ2-1 TRBV28 -
CASSPGQSYSGGYNEQFF TGTGCCAGCAGCCCCGGACAGAGCTATAGCGGGGGGTACAATGAGCAGTTCTTC few TRBJ2-1 TRBV11-2 TRBD2
CASSPDRLDEQYF TGTGCCAGCAGCCCCGACAGGTTGGACGAGCAGTACTTC many TRBJ2-7 TRBV12-3/TRBV12-4 -
CASSPTDVVNTEAFF TGTGCCAGTAGTCCGACGGACGTAGTGAACACTGAAGCTTTCTTT few TRBJ1-1 TRBV19 -
CASSPTFQETQYF TGTGCCAGCTCCCCCACATTTCAAGAGACCCAGTACTTC many TRBJ2-5 TRBV18 -
CSARQGNTGELFF TGCAGTGCTAGGCAGGGTAACACCGGGGAGCTGTTTTTT many TRBJ2-2 TRBV20-1 -
CASRDVKNTEAFF TGCGCCAGCAGGGACGTCAAGAACACTGAAGCTTTCTTT many TRBJ1-1 TRBV5-1 -
CASSYTGGGTEAFF TGTGCCAGCAGTTACACGGGGGGGGGGACTGAAGCTTTCTTT many TRBJ1-1 TRBV6-5 -
CATSDRGTSGKETQYF TGTGCCACCAGTGATCGGGGGACTAGCGGGAAAGAGACCCAGTACTTC many TRBJ2-5 TRBV24-1 TRBD2
CSVEGPGGPGQETQYF TGCAGCGTTGAAGGCCCGGGGGGGCCGGGTCAAGAGACCCAGTACTTC many TRBJ2-5 TRBV29-1 TRBD2
CASSFPPPRSYNEQFF TGTGCCAGCAGCTTCCCACCCCCCAGGTCCTACAATGAGCAGTTCTTC many TRBJ2-1 TRBV7-9 -
CSASGTSGGNYNEQFF TGCAGTGCTAGCGGGACTAGCGGGGGGAACTACAATGAGCAGTTCTTC many TRBJ2-1 TRBV20-1 TRBD2
CASSILGRADTQYF TGTGCCAGCAGTATCCTCGGGCGGGCAGATACGCAGTATTTT many TRBJ2-3 TRBV27 -
CASSSDRYNEKLFF TGTGCCAGCAGCTCGGACAGGTACAATGAAAAACTGTTTTTT many TRBJ1-4 TRBV3-1 TRBD1
CASSLINRGRETQYF TGTGCCAGCAGCTTAATCAACAGGGGGCGAGAGACCCAGTACTTC many TRBJ2-5 TRBV7-9 TRBD1
CASSLYGDGYTF TGTGCCAGCAGCTTATACGGGGATGGCTACACCTTC many TRBJ1-2 TRBV7-6 -
CASRWTQGSYEQYF TGCGCCAGCAGATGGACTCAGGGGTCGTACGAGCAGTACTTC many TRBJ2-7 TRBV5-1 -
CASSGRTGSVYEQYF TGTGCCAGCAGCGGTCGGACAGGGAGCGTATACGAGCAGTACTTC - TRBJ2-7 TRBV7-9 TRBD1
CASTPSPGGLHEQFF TGTGCCAGCACCCCTTCACCGGGGGGGCTCCATGAGCAGTTCTTC many TRBJ2-1 TRBV27 TRBD2
CASSFDPGQETQYF TGTGCCAGCAGTTTTGATCCGGGCCAAGAGACCCAGTACTTC many TRBJ2-5 TRBV12-3/TRBV12-4 -
CASSLALRGRTEAFF TGTGCCAGCAGCTTAGCGCTACGGGGACGCACTGAAGCTTTCTTT many TRBJ1-1 TRBV7-8 -